This T cell receptor (beta chain) was sequenced in a study of T cell responses to AZD1222 COVID-19 vaccine. To note about this clone: The antigen remains unidentified. Other DNA variants within this sample encode the same CDR3.

This CDR3 contains 13 residues. The V and J ends lost 3 bases and 1 base respectively, with 4 bases between them. General study findings and limits: Donors in the cohort were predominantly white British and more often female, and clonal diversity was possibly underestimated.

Repertoires were generated with immunoSEQ multiplex PCR, while TCRdb's copy carries only in-frame clones and drops some. The sample yields around 140,000 clones, around 90% seen once. The rearrangement joins TRBV12-3 or TRBV12-4 to TRBJ1-5; D uncertain. The sequencing here drew on peripheral blood, taken 28 days after the second AZD1222 dose. The TCR was taken from an adult who received the AZD1222 COVID-19 vaccine. CDR3 sequence: CASSLGSNQPQHF. CDR3 in DNA: TGTGCCAGCAGTTTGGGAAGCAATCAGCCCCAGCATTTT.